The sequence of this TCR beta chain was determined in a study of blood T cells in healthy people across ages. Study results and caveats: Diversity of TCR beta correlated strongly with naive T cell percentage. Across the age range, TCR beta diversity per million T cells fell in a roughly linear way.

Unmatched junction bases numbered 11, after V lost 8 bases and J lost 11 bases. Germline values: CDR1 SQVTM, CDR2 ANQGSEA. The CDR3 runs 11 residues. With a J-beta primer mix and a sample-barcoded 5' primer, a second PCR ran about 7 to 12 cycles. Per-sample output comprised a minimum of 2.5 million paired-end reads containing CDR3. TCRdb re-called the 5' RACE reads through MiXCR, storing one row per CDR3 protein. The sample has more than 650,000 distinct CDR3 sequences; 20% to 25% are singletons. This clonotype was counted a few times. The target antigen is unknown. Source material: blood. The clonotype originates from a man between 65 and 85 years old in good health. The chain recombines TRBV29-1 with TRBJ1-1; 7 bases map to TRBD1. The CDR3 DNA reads TGCAGCACCAGACAGGGTCTTGCGGCTTTCTTT. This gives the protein CSTRQGLAAFF.